This TCR beta chain is drawn from a study of Graves' ophthalmopathy and Graves' hyperthyroidism. Using RNA transcripts, the TCR beta CDR3 regions were amplified. HTBI-primed first-round RT-PCR preceded second-round multiplex PCR. MiXCR, run by TCRdb on the multiplex PCR reads, gives a single entry per CDR3 protein. The sample has roughly 480,000 distinct CDR3 sequences, about an eighth seen once. In germline, CDR1 is SNHLY, CDR2 FYNNEI. The V and J ends lost 6 bases and 5 bases respectively, with 20 bases between them. The CDR3 contains 15 residues. The sequenced sample was blood. V is TRBV2 and J is TRBJ2-7, with D maybe TRBD2 (6 bases). This TCR came from a woman between 25 and 40 years old with Graves' ophthalmopathy. The CDR3 spells CASREAGKGRDEQYF. The CDR3 DNA reads as TGTGCCAGCAGAGAGGCGGGGAAGGGAAGGGACGAGCAGTACTTC.